This T cell receptor beta chain is drawn from a study of cytomegalovirus exposure and HLA in healthy donors. Study in general: Membership in the Caucasian-associated ancestry cluster was found for about four fifths of around 380 genotyped donors.

The CDR3 loop spans 15 amino acids. J lost 10 bases, V lost 6 bases, and 15 bases had no gene match. PCR primers comprised 60 Vbeta and 13 Jbeta primers. The protocol was immunoSEQ multiplex PCR, while the TCRdb copy is restricted to in-frame clones and leaves out a portion. The data contain 120,000 to 150,000 clones, approximately 72% of them singletons. As regards this clone: What it recognizes is unknown.

Regarding the study as a whole: Cytomegalovirus-associated status was assigned to approximately 160 TCR beta chains.

This receptor was obtained from a middle-aged man in good health and CMV-seronegative. This chain joins TRBV6-7 and TRBJ1-5, with TRBD1 identical over 7 bases. TRBV6-7 is placed among ORFs of uncertain function. The sequenced sample consisted of PBMCs. The CDR3 is CASSTGQVKGVPQHF. CDR3 sequence (DNA): TGTGCCAGCAGCACCGGACAGGTTAAAGGAGTCCCCCAGCATTTT.